This is a list of T cell receptor beta chains from one sample in a study of shared clonotypes between healthy human individuals. Assay used: immunoSEQ multiplex PCR; TCRdb lists only in-frame clones, some missing. Of 560,000 or so clones listed, roughly 96% are singletons. Input material: naive CD8+ T cells sorted from blood. Source of these receptors: a woman aged 30 to 39 in good health. The CDR3 runs from the conserved cysteine through the conserved F or W. The D gene is left open where the match is weak. A row's size may be missing; if present it is once, few, many or a size class.

CDR3aa,CDR3nt,d_gene,j_gene,v_gene,abundance
CASSLAYQETQYF,TGTGCCAGCAGCTTAGCTTACCAAGAGACCCAGTACTTC,.,TRBJ2-5,TRBV7-9,.
CASSDPGLAGQETQYF,TGTGCCAGCAGCGATCCGGGACTAGCTGGGCAAGAGACCCAGTACTTC,TRBD2,TRBJ2-5,TRBV5-4,.
CASSQGYSDTGELFF,TGCGCCAGCAGCCAAGGCTACTCTGACACCGGGGAGCTGTTTTTT,.,TRBJ2-2,TRBV4-1,.
CSVEGISGTDTYNEQFF,TGCAGCGTTGAAGGCATTTCCGGGACGGACACTTACAATGAGCAGTTCTTC,.,TRBJ2-1,TRBV29-1,once
CSVEDPAGTPYEQYF,TGCAGCGTTGAAGACCCTGCCGGGACACCCTACGAGCAGTACTTC,.,TRBJ2-7,TRBV29-1,.
CASSSGQGAPEAFF,TGCGCCAGCAGCTCGGGACAGGGGGCGCCTGAAGCTTTCTTT,TRBD1,TRBJ1-1,TRBV5-1,.
CASSYDDSPGGTQYF,TGTGCCAGCAGTTACGACGACAGCCCGGGCGGGACCCAGTACTTC,.,TRBJ2-5,TRBV6-5,.
CASSLSRGPVNEKLFF,TGTGCCAGCAGTTTGTCCCGGGGGCCGGTTAATGAAAAACTGTTTTTT,.,TRBJ1-4,TRBV28,.
CATGPGTDTQYF,TGCGCCACTGGACCTGGCACAGATACGCAGTATTTT,.,TRBJ2-3,TRBV10-2,.
CASSVGTGANYEQYF,TGTGCCAGCAGCGTAGGGACAGGGGCGAACTACGAGCAGTACTTC,TRBD1,TRBJ2-7,TRBV9,.
CASSPDTREAFF,TGTGCCAGCAGCCCTGACACCCGGGAAGCTTTCTTT,.,TRBJ1-1,TRBV28,once
CASRPRVPSEQYF,TGTGCCAGCAGACCCAGGGTACCGAGCGAGCAGTACTTC,.,TRBJ2-7,TRBV6-1,.
CASSSVGTANEKLFF,TGTGCCAGCAGTTCGGTCGGGACAGCTAATGAAAAACTGTTTTTT,TRBD1,TRBJ1-4,TRBV27,.
CASSQSAGWGYEQYF,TGCGCCAGCAGTCAATCGGCAGGGTGGGGCTACGAGCAGTACTTC,.,TRBJ2-7,TRBV23-1,.
CAISESAYEQYF,TGTGCCATCAGTGAAAGTGCCTACGAGCAGTACTTC,.,TRBJ2-7,TRBV10-3,.
CASSSSSGSYEQYF,TGTGCCAGCAGCTCCTCTAGCGGGAGTTACGAGCAGTACTTC,TRBD2,TRBJ2-7,TRBV11-2,.
CASSLPVRSRLAGAYEQYF,TGTGCCAGCAGTCTACCAGTTCGGTCTCGACTAGCGGGAGCCTACGAGCAGTACTTC,TRBD2,TRBJ2-7,TRBV28,once
CASSFGTGGNYGYTF,TGTGCCAGCAGTTTCGGGACAGGGGGGAATTATGGCTACACCTTC,TRBD1,TRBJ1-2,TRBV27,.
CASNTGTYTDTQYF,TGTGCCAGCAATACAGGGACCTACACAGATACGCAGTATTTT,.,TRBJ2-3,TRBV9,.
CASSLSGGETQYF,TGTGCCAGCAGCTTAAGTGGGGGTGAGACCCAGTACTTC,.,TRBJ2-5,TRBV13,.
CASSFVASGRDTQYF,TGTGCCAGCAGTTTTGTCGCTAGCGGGCGAGATACGCAGTATTTT,TRBD2,TRBJ2-3,TRBV27,.
CASSLGTPTEAFF,TGTGCCAGCAGCCTGGGGACCCCCACTGAAGCTTTCTTT,.,TRBJ1-1,TRBV7-9,.
CASSFTGTGAYEQYF,TGTGCCAGCAGTTTCACCGGGACAGGGGCCTACGAGCAGTACTTC,TRBD1,TRBJ2-7,TRBV6-5,.
CASSWTSRQSDPYEQYF,TGTGCCAGTAGTTGGACTAGCAGGCAGTCGGACCCCTACGAGCAGTACTTC,TRBD2,TRBJ2-7,TRBV19,once
CASRQQVQAGNTIYF,TGTGCCAGCAGGCAACAGGTCCAAGCTGGAAACACCATATATTTT,.,TRBJ1-3,TRBV13,.
CASSPQTLSSYNEQFF,TGTGCCAGTAGCCCCCAAACACTGAGCTCCTACAATGAGCAGTTCTTC,.,TRBJ2-1,TRBV19,.
CASSYRDLGMNTEAFF,TGTGCCAGCAGTTACAGGGATCTAGGCATGAACACTGAAGCTTTCTTT,.,TRBJ1-1,TRBV28,.
CASSLSSAPISEQFF,TGTGCCAGCAGCTTATCTAGCGCCCCGATTAGTGAGCAGTTCTTC,.,TRBJ2-1,TRBV11-1,.
CASRDSFTSYEQYF,TGTGCCAGTAGAGACAGCTTTACCTCCTACGAGCAGTACTTC,.,TRBJ2-7,TRBV6-7,once
CASSEWGSSYNEQFF,TGTGCCAGCAGTGAATGGGGGAGCTCCTACAATGAGCAGTTCTTC,.,TRBJ2-1,TRBV25-1,.
CASTDRNTEAFF,TGTGCCAGCACTGACCGGAACACTGAAGCTTTCTTT,.,TRBJ1-1,TRBV7-9,.
CASSLGGGPVNEQFF,TGTGCCAGCAGCTTAGGGGGAGGGCCGGTCAATGAGCAGTTCTTC,TRBD2,TRBJ2-1,TRBV7-3,.
CASSDWSSHNEQFF,TGTGCCAGCAGTGACTGGTCCTCGCACAATGAGCAGTTCTTC,.,TRBJ2-1,TRBV6-1,.
CASTPASNTGELFF,TGTGCCAGCACGCCAGCGAGCAACACCGGGGAGCTGTTTTTT,.,TRBJ2-2,TRBV2,few
CASSQGEGARTEAFF,TGTGCCAGCAGCCAAGGGGAGGGGGCAAGGACTGAAGCTTTCTTT,TRBD1,TRBJ1-1,TRBV14,.
CASSLWGTPLSEGYTF,TGTGCCAGCAGTTTATGGGGGACACCACTCTCCGAAGGCTACACCTTC,.,TRBJ1-2,TRBV28,.
CASSVGSDFSAPIQYF,TGTGCCAGCAGCGTAGGTTCGGACTTCAGTGCTCCCATTCAGTACTTC,.,TRBJ2-4,TRBV9,.
CASSAEKLFF,TGTGCCAGCAGTGCTGAAAAACTGTTTTTT,.,TRBJ1-4,TRBV7-9,few
CASSLTGELFF,TGTGCCAGCAGCCTGACCGGGGAGCTGTTTTTT,.,TRBJ2-2,TRBV7-9,.
CASTILVGGTRDNEQFF,TGTGCCAGCACCATCCTCGTTGGGGGGACCCGGGACAATGAGCAGTTCTTC,.,TRBJ2-1,TRBV27,.
CARAGRLTRGDNTGELFF,TGCGCCAGGGCGGGTCGGCTGACCCGGGGAGATAACACCGGGGAGCTGTTTTTT,.,TRBJ2-2,TRBV5-1,.
CATSRDTQGSGNYEQYF,TGTGCCACCAGCAGAGACACCCAAGGTAGCGGAAATTACGAGCAGTACTTC,.,TRBJ2-7,TRBV15,.
CASSPRRSGANVLTF,TGTGCCAGCAGCCCGCGGCGCTCTGGGGCCAACGTCCTGACTTTC,.,TRBJ2-6,TRBV13,.
CASSSTPQSTQYF,TGTGCCAGCAGTTCTACCCCTCAGAGTACCCAGTACTTC,.,TRBJ2-7,TRBV27,.
CASSQSMGTVVYGYTF,TGCGCCAGCAGCCAATCAATGGGGACAGTAGTATATGGCTACACCTTC,TRBD1,TRBJ1-2,TRBV4-1,.
CASSLGPKVGALGEQFF,TGCGCCAGCAGCTTGGGGCCGAAGGTCGGAGCCCTGGGTGAGCAGTTCTTC,.,TRBJ2-1,TRBV5-1,.
CASRGTDSYGYTF,TGTGCCAGCAGGGGGACAGACTCATACGGCTACACCTTC,TRBD1,TRBJ1-2,TRBV2,.
CASRQAGEQFF,TGTGCCAGCAGGCAAGCAGGGGAGCAGTTCTTC,.,TRBJ2-1,TRBV7-8,.
CASSKGTGRYGYTF,TGTGCCAGCAGCAAAGGGACAGGAAGATATGGCTACACCTTC,.,TRBJ1-2,TRBV21-1,.
CASSYTGREKLFF,TGTGCCAGCAGTTACACAGGGAGGGAAAAACTGTTTTTT,.,TRBJ1-4,TRBV6-6,.
CASSHMTRTYEQYF,TGTGCCAGCAGTCATATGACAAGAACCTACGAGCAGTACTTC,.,TRBJ2-7,TRBV28,.
CASSLVGAAGELFF,TGTGCCAGCAGCTTAGTGGGGGCGGCCGGGGAGCTGTTTTTT,.,TRBJ2-2,TRBV7-2,.
CASSPRAAGDINEQFF,TGTGCCAGCAGCCCCCGGGCAGCGGGAGACATCAATGAGCAGTTCTTC,.,TRBJ2-1,TRBV21-1,once
CASSTGTANTEAFF,TGTGCCAGCAGCACCGGGACAGCTAACACTGAAGCTTTCTTT,TRBD1,TRBJ1-1,TRBV6-4,.
CASSQDLWGYTIYF,TGTGCCAGCAGCCAAGATCTTTGGGGCTACACCATATATTTT,.,TRBJ1-3,TRBV14,.
CASSFGRGRPNEQFF,TGCGCCAGCAGCTTTGGGAGGGGCAGACCCAATGAGCAGTTCTTC,TRBD2,TRBJ2-1,TRBV5-1,.
CASSQGASSGELFF,TGCGCCAGCAGCCAAGGGGCGAGTTCCGGGGAGCTGTTTTTT,.,TRBJ2-2,TRBV4-1,.
CASSTRDIYEQYF,TGTGCCAGCAGTACCCGGGACATCTACGAGCAGTACTTC,.,TRBJ2-7,TRBV27,.
CATEGRPSYEQYF,TGTGCTACCGAGGGGCGACCCTCCTACGAGCAGTACTTC,.,TRBJ2-7,TRBV7-9,.